One and the same sample provided the 27 T cell receptor beta chains below, sequenced in a study of T-cell reconstitution after alpha-beta-depleted transplantation in children. A library of TCRbeta sequences, prepared with unique molecular identifiers, was generated. TCRdb used MiXCR to reprocess the PCR reads, holding one entry per CDR3 protein. The data contain 900,000 or so distinct CDR3 sequences, approximately 15% of them singletons. The sample in question was PBMCs, mostly from graft donor cells, obtained 360 days after TCRalphabeta/CD19-depleted stem cell transplant. The receptors stem from a male patient younger than 18 who had a stem cell transplant for acute lymphoblastic leukemia, so the T cells may come from the graft donor.

This clonotype has at least ten counts. The chain has TRBV9 and TRBJ2-7, with D possibly TRBD2 on 6 matching bases. V lost 0 bases and J lost 3, with 13 bases in between. CDR1 and CDR2 (germline): SGDLS, YYNGEE. This CDR3 is 15 amino acids long. CDR3 DNA sequence: TGTGCCAGCAGCGTAGGTGGGAGGACGCACTACGAGCAGTACTTC. This codes for CASSVGGRTHYEQYF.

This clonotype was seen only a few times. The V gene is TRBV12-3 or TRBV12-4, the J gene TRBJ1-6, with D tentatively TRBD1 (6 bases). V lost 6 bases and J lost 2, with 17 bases in between. The CDR3 spans 17 residues. CDR3 loop: CASSPTQGGPYNSPLHF. The DNA for the CDR3 is TGTGCCAGCAGCCCTACACAGGGAGGCCCCTATAATTCACCCCTCCACTTT.

This clonotype has a handful of counts. Written as DNA, the CDR3 is TGCGCCAGCAGCAGTAGCGGGAGTAGGGAGACCCAGTACTTC. This codes for CASSSSGSRETQYF. This chain uses TRBV5-1 with TRBJ2-5, with 9 nucleotides matching TRBD2. The V gene end was trimmed by 4 bases and the J gene end by 5 bases; junction bases not matched to a gene: 6. The CDR3 is 14 residues long. Per the germline V gene, CDR1 is SGHRS and CDR2 is YFSETQ.

This clonotype was counted between two and nine times. The genes are TRBV27 and TRBJ2-1, with D maybe TRBD1 (5 bases). The CDR3 runs to 15 residues. The V end lost 3 bases, the J end lost 10 bases, and 19 bases lay between the germline ends. The germline gives CDR1 MNHEY, CDR2 SMNVEV (reference sequence). CDR3 DNA sequence: TGTGCCAGCAGTTTCAGGGCCATTCCCCAGTCCGAGCAGTTCTTC. It specifies CASSFRAIPQSEQFF.

The chain uses TRBV20-1 and TRBJ2-7; TRBD1 aligns across 9 bases. Germline CDR1 and CDR2: DFQATT and SNEGSKA (reference sequence). This CDR3 spans 15 amino acids. With V trimmed by 1 base and J by 6 bases, 10 bases remained unmatched. The CDR3 nucleotides are TGCAGTGCTAGAGCTCCCGGGACAGGGATGGCCGAGCAGTACTTC. Its protein product is CSARAPGTGMAEQYF.

The chain has TRBV12-3 or TRBV12-4 and TRBJ2-2; a weak D match, TRBD1 (6 bases). V lost 5 bases and J 5 bases, leaving 15 bases between the germline ends. This CDR3 contains 15 residues. CDR3 sequence reads: CASSKDSPVTGELFF. The CDR3 nucleotides are TGTGCCAGCAGTAAGGACAGTCCCGTGACCGGGGAGCTGTTTTTT.

In DNA, the CDR3 is TGTGCCAGCAGCTCTGTCGCTAGCGGGAGGGTTGGCTCCTACGAGCAGTACTTC. Its protein is CASSSVASGRVGSYEQYF. The gene calls are TRBV5-5 and TRBJ2-7; 12 bases agree with TRBD2. Germline CDR1 is SGHKS and CDR2 is YYEKEE (reference sequence). J was trimmed by 0 bases and V by 3 bases; bases with no gene match: 10. This CDR3 contains 18 residues.

This clonotype showed up just a few times. The chain couples TRBV7-9 to TRBJ2-3; D is unclear. Germline V gene data show CDR1 as SEHNR and CDR2 as FQNEAQ (reference sequence). The V end was cut by 2 bases, the J end by 2 bases, with 8 bases between. The CDR3 spans 14 residues. CDR3 sequence (DNA): TGTGCCAGCAGCTTAAGGGCAGCCACAGATACGCAGTATTTT. Protein: CASSLRAATDTQYF.

This clonotype was observed a few times. The chain has TRBV7-2 and TRBJ2-1; 9 positions agree with TRBD2. V gave up 5 bases and J gave up 4 bases; unmatched junction bases: 3. The length of the CDR3 is 14 residues. Germline V CDR1 and CDR2: SGHTA, FQGNSA. The CDR3: CASSKAGGYNEQFF. In nucleotides, the CDR3 is TGTGCCAGCAGCAAAGCGGGGGGTTACAATGAGCAGTTCTTC.

This clonotype was observed at least ten times. The chain joins TRBV7-6 to TRBJ2-1, with D unclear. Trimming took 1 base from V and 6 from J, leaving 10 bases between them. CDR3 length: 14 residues. Germline CDR1 and CDR2: SGHVS and FNYEAQ. This CDR3 is CASSLEQNANEQFF. The CDR3 nucleotides read TGTGCCAGCAGCTTAGAGCAGAACGCCAATGAGCAGTTCTTC.

This clonotype was picked up a small number of times. The gene calls are TRBV5-1 and TRBJ2-2; TRBD2 is a possible D gene (6 bases). The CDR3 extends over 16 amino acids. The V end was cut by 9 bases, the J end by 4 bases, with 22 bases between. The germline CDR1 and CDR2 sequences are SGHRS and YFSETQ. In nucleotides, the CDR3 is TGCGCCACCCAAGGCGCGGGGCTAGCTGGCACCGGGGAGCTGTTTTTT. Its protein product is CATQGAGLAGTGELFF.

This clonotype was seen only a few times. The chain couples TRBV27 to TRBJ2-1; D is perhaps TRBD2 (6 bases). Germline CDR1 and CDR2: MNHEY and SMNVEV (reference sequence). The CDR3 is 14 residues long. V gave up 5 bases and J gave up 4 bases, with 12 bases separating them. DNA for the CDR3: TGTGCCAGCAGTCAGCAGCGGGCTTACAATGAGCAGTTCTTC. It codes for CASSQQRAYNEQFF.

The chain joins TRBV27 to TRBJ2-3; D ambiguous. Trimming took 2 bases from V and 1 from J, leaving 13 bases between them. Germline V gives CDR1 MNHEY, CDR2 SMNVEV (reference sequence). The CDR3 extends over 16 amino acids. The CDR3 is CASSLIRDGGTDTQYF. In DNA form, the CDR3 reads TGTGCCAGCAGTTTAATCCGCGACGGAGGCACAGATACGCAGTATTTT.

This clonotype has only a few counts. J is TRBJ2-7 and V is TRBV5-1; D ambiguous. The CDR3 runs 11 residues. The V and J ends lost 3 bases and 5 bases respectively, with 6 bases between them. CDR1 is SGHRS, CDR2 YFSETQ, per germline. The CDR3 DNA reads TGCGCCAGCAGCTCAATGGACGAGCAGTACTTC. Amino acids: CASSSMDEQYF. Supplemented by reference TRBV5-1 and TRBJ2-7, the full variable domain reads KAGVTQTPRYLIKTRGQQVTLSCSPISGHRSVSWYQQTPGQGLQFLFEYFSETQRNKGNFPGRFSGRQFSNSRSEMNVSTLELGDSALYLCASSSMDEQYFGPGTRLTVT.

This clonotype was seen more than once but under ten times. The genes are TRBV10-3 and TRBJ2-7; either TRBD1 or TRBD2 may supply D (6 bases each). CDR1 ENHRY and CDR2 SYGVKD come from the germline V gene. V was clipped by 8 bases and J by 1 base, with 18 bases between them. CDR3 size: 15 residues. CDR3 amino acids: CAIGGHEQGSYEQYF. DNA of the CDR3: TGTGCCATCGGAGGGCATGAGCAGGGGTCCTACGAGCAGTACTTC.

The chain recombines TRBV18 with TRBJ2-5; 12 bases line up with TRBD1. The CDR3 loop spans 16 amino acids. V gave up 3 bases and J gave up 5 bases; unmatched junction bases: 7. Germline V CDR1 and CDR2: KGHSH, LQKENI. The CDR3 is CASSPPGQGASETQYF. The CDR3 region has the DNA TGTGCCAGCTCACCCCCGGGACAGGGGGCTTCGGAGACCCAGTACTTC.

Only a few counts were recorded for this clonotype. The chain carries TRBV4-1 and TRBJ2-1; D not certain. The V and J ends lost 0 bases and 14 bases respectively, with 14 bases between them. Germline CDR1 reads MGHRA; CDR2 reads YSYEKL. The CDR3 runs 13 residues. The DNA of the CDR3 is TGCGCCAGCAGCCAAGATCAAAAGCCTCCTGAGTTCTTC. Encoded protein: CASSQDQKPPEFF.

J is TRBJ2-1 and V is TRBV7-9, with D uncertain. CDR1 is SEHNR and CDR2 is FQNEAQ in the germline V gene (reference sequence). CDR3 size: 11 residues. V dropped 3 bases and J dropped 8 bases, with 5 bases sitting between them. The CDR3 sequence is CASSFGHEQFF. The DNA of the CDR3 is TGTGCCAGCAGCTTCGGCCATGAGCAGTTCTTC.

This clonotype was seen only a few times. This chain uses TRBV2 with TRBJ1-2; D is unresolved. CDR1 is SNHLY and CDR2 is FYNNEI in the germline V gene. The V and J ends lost 7 bases and 6 bases respectively, with 24 bases between them. This CDR3 contains 16 residues. This CDR3 is CASTPGSFGITNGYTF. CDR3 DNA: TGTGCCAGCACCCCTGGAAGTTTCGGGATAACTAATGGCTACACCTTC.

This clonotype was picked up a small number of times. V gene TRBV3-1 combines with J gene TRBJ2-3; no definite D call. This CDR3 has 15 amino acids. Germline V gives CDR1 LGHDT, CDR2 YNNKEL (reference sequence). V lost 7 bases, J lost 0 bases, and 14 bases lay in between. The CDR3 protein is CASTRRGASTDTQYF. Here the CDR3 DNA reads TGTGCCAGCACCCGGCGCGGAGCGAGCACAGATACGCAGTATTTT.

The chain is built from TRBV28 and TRBJ2-7; D ambiguous. Trimming left V 10 bases short and J 6 bases short, with 16 bases between. The CDR3 runs to 12 residues. The germline gives CDR1 MDHEN, CDR2 SYDVKM. CDR3 nucleotides: TGTGCCACGATTGGCGTCTCTGGCGAGCAGTACTTC. It translates to CATIGVSGEQYF.

The chain is built from TRBV5-1 and TRBJ2-1; 7 bases fit TRBD1. Germline-derived CDR1 and CDR2 are SGHRS and YFSETQ. The CDR3 loop spans 17 amino acids. With 4 bases clipped from V and 6 bases from J, the junction kept 16 bases outside the gene matches. The CDR3 region is CASSPPLDRRPPNEQFF. CDR3 bases: TGCGCCAGCAGCCCACCCCTGGACAGGCGCCCCCCCAATGAGCAGTTCTTC.

V usage is TRBV20-1 and J usage is TRBJ2-1; 12 positions agree with TRBD2. The V segment lost 4 bases and the J segment 8 bases; nucleotides outside the gene matches: 18. Germline V gives CDR1 DFQATT, CDR2 SNEGSKA (reference sequence). This CDR3 region has 18 residues. For the CDR3, the DNA is TGCAGTGCTACACCCCAGTTGGTCCTAGCGGGAGGGTCCCATGAGCAGTTCTTC. Protein sequence: CSATPQLVLAGGSHEQFF.

This clonotype was found a few times. J is TRBJ2-2 and V is TRBV3-1; D call uncertain. Germline values: CDR1 LGHDT, CDR2 YNNKEL (reference sequence). Trimming left V 4 bases short and J 2 bases short, with 11 bases between. The CDR3 sequence is 15 residues long. The CDR3 sequence: CASSRLGSNTGELFF. The CDR3 DNA reads as TGTGCCAGCAGCCGCTTAGGATCTAACACCGGGGAGCTGTTTTTT.

The sample holds many counts of this clonotype. In DNA form, the CDR3 reads TGTGCCATCAGTGATTCCCCGGACAGCTCCTACGAGCAGTACTTC. This translates into CAISDSPDSSYEQYF. The chain carries TRBV10-3 and TRBJ2-7, with D perhaps matching TRBD1 (6 bases). V was cut by 3 bases and J by 0 bases, with 12 bases left in between. Germline CDR1 is ENHRY and CDR2 is SYGVKD. This CDR3 has 15 residues.

The rearrangement links TRBV19 to TRBJ1-1, with unresolved D. Looked up from germline, CDR1 is LNHDA and CDR2 is SQIVND (reference sequence). This CDR3 has 12 residues. V shed 3 bases and J shed 7 bases, with 9 bases lying between them. CDR3 in amino acids: CASSISRNEAFF. The CDR3, as DNA: TGTGCCAGTAGTATTTCCAGGAATGAAGCTTTCTTT.

The CDR3 region has the DNA TGCGCCAGCAGCTTGACTAGCGGGGGCTCAGATACGCAGTATTTT. Translating gives CASSLTSGGSDTQYF. The genes are TRBV5-1 and TRBJ2-3; 11 bases are a match to TRBD2. The CDR3 is 15 amino acids. Germline lookup yields CDR1 SGHRS and CDR2 YFSETQ. V trimming: 1 base; J trimming: 4 bases; junction bases outside the gene matches: 2. The complete variable domain, with remaining parts taken from reference TRBV5-1 and TRBJ2-3, reads KAGVTQTPRYLIKTRGQQVTLSCSPISGHRSVSWYQQTPGQGLQFLFEYFSETQRNKGNFPGRFSGRQFSNSRSEMNVSTLELGDSALYLCASSLTSGGSDTQYFGPGTRLTVL.